The T cell receptor (beta chain) under discussion was sequenced for a study of identical twins. The CDR3 totals 13 residues. Per the germline V gene, CDR1 is DFQATT and CDR2 is SNEGSKA (reference sequence). This clonotype has a count of ten or more. Only healthy Caucasians were enrolled as donors. A universal primer site arose from template switching, and cDNA bore unique molecular identifiers. MiXCR, run by TCRdb on the 5' RACE reads, gives a single entry per CDR3 protein. The repertoire holds 350,000 to 450,000 distinct CDR3 sequences, around a sixth seen once, with about 12% in the top ten. Sequencing was carried out using naive T cells sorted from blood. The rearrangement uses TRBV20-1 and TRBJ2-1, with 7 positions matching TRBD1. The clonotype originates from a man over 45 in good health. The CDR3 DNA is TGCAGCGCGTCCCGGGACAGTTACAATGAGCAGTTCTTC. Translated: CSASRDSYNEQFF.